The TCR beta chain under discussion was sequenced for a study of blood T cell repertoires in COVID-19. Study background: Samples of COVID-19 (acute and convalescent) were obtained from the United States, Italy and Spain.

In the source study's methods: Reference gene primer amplification in the assay estimated nucleated cell counts. Sequencing used immunoSEQ multiplex PCR; TCRdb keeps in-frame clones, though not all of them. V, J and clone size reflect that table, while D and trimming were determined from the DNA. The table includes 200,000 to 300,000 clones, nearly 85% detected once. The sample comprised peripheral blood. The sequence was obtained from a human donor in a cohort sampled during active COVID-19.

DNA for the CDR3: TGTGCCAGCAGTAAGGGTGGGGCAGGGCATGGTAATGAGCAGTTCTTC. It is translated as CASSKGGAGHGNEQFF. The chain links TRBV3-1 (or the pseudogene TRBV3-2) to TRBJ2-1, with D possibly TRBD1 on 5 matching bases. The CDR3 contains 16 residues. Germline V lookup: CDR1 LGHDT, CDR2 YNNKEL (reference sequence). The germline V and J ends were trimmed by 6 bases and 7 bases, with 22 bases remaining between them.